The 30 T cell receptor beta chains below were found in one sample sequenced in a study of shared clonotypes between healthy human individuals. Only in-frame clones appear in the TCRdb table, and some are missing; sequencing was by immunoSEQ multiplex PCR. The sample holds fewer than 3 million clones, under 95% seen once. The sequenced sample was naive CD4+ T cells from PBMCs. Subset: CD45RA+ positively selected. The receptors were gathered from a man younger than 35 in good health. Some clones in this sample may be carry-over from other donors' samples.

The V gene is TRBV4-2, the J gene TRBJ1-1; 7 nucleotides match TRBD1. The CDR3 is 14 amino acids. Trimming removed 3 bases from V and 6 bases from J; junction bases left unmatched: 7. The germline V gene has CDR1 LGHNA and CDR2 YNFKEQ. The CDR3 loop is CASSQVDRFSEAFF. The CDR3 DNA follows: TGTGCCAGCAGCCAGGTGGACAGGTTTTCTGAAGCTTTCTTT.

The chain recombines TRBV5-4 with TRBJ2-5; TRBD2 agrees at 9 bases. The CDR3 is 14 residues long. Germline loops: CDR1 SGHNT, CDR2 YYREEE (reference sequence). V gave up 1 base and J gave up 5 bases; unmatched junction bases: 3. The CDR3 DNA reads TGTGCCAGCAGCTTGCGGCGGGAGGGGGAGACCCAGTACTTC. This codes for CASSLRREGETQYF. Looking up the rest from reference TRBV5-4 and TRBJ2-5 gives the full variable domain: ETGVTQSPTHLIKTRGQQVTLRCSSQSGHNTVSWYQQALGQGPQFIFQYYREEENGRGNFPPRFSGLQFPNYSSELNVNALELDDSALYLCASSLRREGETQYFGPGTRLLVL.

A note on this clone: The sample has other DNA sequences that encode this CDR3 too. The V and J genes are TRBV27 and TRBJ2-6; 7 bases align to TRBD2. V was clipped by 3 bases and J by 2 bases; unmatched bases: 1. Looked up from germline, CDR1 is MNHEY and CDR2 is SMNVEV (reference sequence). The CDR3 has 15 residues. The CDR3 nucleotides read TGTGCCAGCAGTTTCCGGGGGGCTGGGGCCAACGTCCTGACTTTC. Translated, it gives CASSFRGAGANVLTF. The full variable domain, its missing parts supplied by reference TRBV27 and TRBJ2-6, is EAQVTQNPRYLITVTGKKLTVTCSQNMNHEYMSWYRQDPGLGLRQIYYSMNVEVTDKGDVPEGYKVSRKEKRNFPLILESPSPNQTSLYFCASSFRGAGANVLTFGAGSRLTVL.

This CDR3 reads CASRSPLARSYNEQFF. The CDR3 DNA is TGTGCCAGCAGGTCCCCACTAGCGAGATCCTACAATGAGCAGTTCTTC. The chain couples TRBV27 to TRBJ2-1; TRBD2 aligns across 7 bases. This CDR3 contains 16 residues. Germline values: CDR1 MNHEY, CDR2 SMNVEV (reference sequence). Losses at the gene ends were 6 bases for V and 1 base for J; bases not matched to a gene: 9.

The chain has TRBV5-1 and TRBJ2-5; 8 bases agree with TRBD1. The CDR3 covers 14 residues. Germline V gene data show CDR1 as SGHRS and CDR2 as YFSETQ. The ends lost 3 bases at V and 3 bases at J; junction bases unmatched: 4. CDR3 nucleotide sequence: TGCGCCAGCAGCTGGACAGGGCGAGAAGAGACCCAGTACTTC. Encoded protein: CASSWTGREETQYF. Variable domain in full (rest from reference TRBV5-1 and TRBJ2-5): KAGVTQTPRYLIKTRGQQVTLSCSPISGHRSVSWYQQTPGQGLQFLFEYFSETQRNKGNFPGRFSGRQFSNSRSEMNVSTLELGDSALYLCASSWTGREETQYFGPGTRLLVL.

This clone was observed a single time. V is TRBV4-1 and J is TRBJ1-5; D is unclear. The germline gives CDR1 MGHRA, CDR2 YSYEKL. This CDR3 comprises 14 residues. Trimming left V 6 bases short and J 0 bases short, with 9 bases between. This chain's CDR3 is CASRPPGSNQPQHF. As DNA, the CDR3 is TGCGCCAGCAGACCCCCCGGTAGCAATCAGCCCCAGCATTTT.

The chain employs TRBV27 and TRBJ2-1; the D gene could be TRBD1 or TRBD2 (5 bases each). Trimming removed 0 bases at V and 1 base at J, with 16 bases between. The CDR3 loop spans 18 amino acids. Germline CDR1 is MNHEY and CDR2 is SMNVEV (reference sequence). CDR3: CASSLSLRDPPSYNEQFF. The CDR3 bases are TGTGCCAGCAGTTTATCCCTTAGGGACCCTCCTTCCTACAATGAGCAGTTCTTC.

The J gene is TRBJ2-2, the V gene TRBV7-2; D is perhaps TRBD2 (5 bases). The germline V gene has CDR1 SGHTA and CDR2 FQGNSA. This CDR3 contains 15 residues. Trimming cost V 5 bases and J 2 bases, with 12 bases left between them. The CDR3 sequence: CASSLNSANTGELFF. CDR3 DNA: TGTGCCAGCAGCCTAAATAGCGCTAACACCGGGGAGCTGTTTTTT.

This chain uses TRBV7-6 with TRBJ2-7, with D tentatively TRBD2 (5 bases). The CDR3 contains 16 residues. V was cut by 2 bases and J by 7 bases, with 21 bases left in between. Germline CDR1 reads SGHVS; CDR2 reads FNYEAQ. CDR3 residues: CASSLLDDPEGEEQYF. As DNA, the CDR3 is TGTGCCAGCAGCTTACTGGACGACCCTGAGGGTGAGGAGCAGTACTTC.

The chain has TRBV28 and TRBJ2-7; D is perhaps TRBD2 (6 bases). Trimming took 6 bases from V and 2 from J, leaving 17 bases between them. CDR1 is MDHEN, CDR2 SYDVKM, per germline. CDR3 length equals 15 residues. The CDR3 is CASRPTSSVTYEQYF. Written as DNA, the CDR3 is TGTGCCAGCAGACCAACTAGCAGTGTAACCTACGAGCAGTACTTC.

This chain links TRBV11-2 with TRBJ2-5, with no clear D. V was shortened by 2 bases and J by 6 bases, with 4 bases between the two germline ends. Germline assignment: CDR1 SGHAT and CDR2 FQNNGV. This CDR3 is built from 11 residues. The CDR3 reads CASSLSQTQYF. The DNA for the CDR3 is TGTGCCAGCAGCTTAAGCCAGACCCAGTACTTC.

V and J are TRBV11-3 and TRBJ2-5, with D maybe TRBD1 (5 bases). V was trimmed by 5 bases and J by 5 bases, leaving 18 bases between them. Germline V gene sequence: CDR1 SGHNT, CDR2 YENEEA. This CDR3 spans 15 amino acids. Here the CDR3 reads CASSPWGTEGETQYF. The CDR3 bases are TGTGCCAGCAGCCCATGGGGCACCGAAGGGGAGACCCAGTACTTC. The variable domain in full, completed from reference TRBV11-3 and TRBJ2-5, reads EAGVVQSPRYKIIEKKQPVAFWCNPISGHNTLYWYLQNLGQGPELLIRYENEEAVDDSQLPKDRFSAERLKGVDSTLKIQPAELGDSAVYLCASSPWGTEGETQYFGPGTRLLVL.

V usage is TRBV9 and J usage is TRBJ2-7; D not resolved. V was cut by 0 bases and J by 3 bases, with 13 bases left in between. The germline CDR1 and CDR2 sequences are SGDLS and YYNGEE. The CDR3 runs to 15 residues. The CDR3 here is CASSVAGREVYEQYF. The DNA of the CDR3 is TGTGCCAGCAGCGTAGCGGGCCGTGAGGTCTACGAGCAGTACTTC.

With regard to this clone: Other DNA sequences in the same sample also yield this CDR3. The DNA of the CDR3 is TGCGCCAGCAGCTTGGGAGAGATCTACGAGCAGTACTTC. It yields the protein CASSLGEIYEQYF. The genes are TRBV5-1 and TRBJ2-7; D is unclear. Germline V lookup: CDR1 SGHRS, CDR2 YFSETQ. The CDR3 covers 13 residues. V shed 0 bases and J shed 3 bases, with 7 bases lying between them.

The CDR3 reads CASSLDRGRNYGYTF. In nucleotides, the CDR3 is TGTGCCAGCAGCTTAGACAGGGGGCGTAACTATGGCTACACCTTC. The chain combines TRBV13 with TRBJ1-2; 9 bases match TRBD1. Looked up from germline, CDR1 is PRHDT and CDR2 is FYEKMQ (reference sequence). V lost 1 base, J lost 1 base, and 1 base stayed unmatched. The CDR3 length is 15 residues.

CDR3 coding DNA: TGCGCCAGCAGCTCGACAGGGGATGAAGCTTTCTTT. The encoded protein is CASSSTGDEAFF. The genes are TRBV5-1 and TRBJ1-1; TRBD1 matches 8 bases. This CDR3 is 12 amino acids long. The junction had 2 bases not matched to a gene; V was cut back by 3 bases and J by 7 bases. Germline loops: CDR1 SGHRS, CDR2 YFSETQ.

This CDR3 reads CASSLAGRGFIGYTF. The CDR3 region has the DNA TGTGCCAGCAGTTTGGCGGGCAGGGGATTCATTGGCTACACCTTC. The chain carries TRBV28 and TRBJ1-2, with D possibly being TRBD1 (6 bases). CDR1 is MDHEN, CDR2 SYDVKM, per germline. The V end was cut by 3 bases, the J end by 7 bases, with 18 bases between. CDR3 length: 15 amino acids.

The V and J genes are TRBV7-9 and TRBJ2-1; 9 bases agree with TRBD1. Germline assignment: CDR1 SEHNR and CDR2 FQNEAQ (reference sequence). This CDR3 has 14 residues. V lost 4 bases, J lost 6 bases, and 4 bases stayed unmatched. The CDR3 loop is CASSSSGQGNEQFF. The CDR3 nucleotides are TGTGCCAGCAGCTCATCGGGACAGGGCAATGAGCAGTTCTTC.

The V call is TRBV4-1, the J call TRBJ2-3, with 7 bases aligning to TRBD2. V was clipped by 1 base and J by 4 bases; unmatched bases: 8. Germline loops: CDR1 MGHRA, CDR2 YSYEKL. CDR3 length: 16 residues. The CDR3 region is CASSQAGRESPDTQYF. In DNA form, the CDR3 reads TGCGCCAGCAGCCAAGCGGGGCGGGAGAGCCCAGATACGCAGTATTTT.

The chain combines TRBV6-4 with TRBJ2-4; no definite D call. CDR1 is MRHNA and CDR2 is SNTAGT in the germline V gene. The CDR3 runs to 15 residues. V dropped 6 bases and J dropped 0 bases, with 12 bases sitting between them. CDR3 amino acids: CASRVPEKAKNIQYF. DNA of the CDR3: TGTGCCAGCAGGGTACCTGAGAAAGCCAAAAACATTCAGTACTTC.

The V gene is TRBV18, the J gene TRBJ1-1; D remains ambiguous. CDR3 size: 18 residues. Germline CDR1 reads KGHSH; CDR2 reads LQKENI. The ends were cut back, 6 bases at V and 0 bases at J, with 23 bases in the middle. The CDR3 sequence: CASSLLTQTLHLNTEAFF. The CDR3 bases are TGTGCCAGCTCCCTGTTAACACAGACCCTGCACCTGAACACTGAAGCTTTCTTT. The variable domain in full, completed from reference TRBV18 and TRBJ1-1, reads NAGVMQNPRHLVRRRGQEARLRCSPMKGHSHVYWYRQLPEEGLKFMVYLQKENIIDESGMPKERFSAEFPKEGPSILRIQQVVRGDSAAYFCASSLLTQTLHLNTEAFFGQGTRLTVV.

CDR3 sequence (DNA): TGCGCCAGCACGGGAGTACCCTCCTACGAGCAGTACTTC. Translating it yields CASTGVPSYEQYF. This chain links TRBV5-1 with TRBJ2-7; possible D gene TRBD2, 6 bases. The CDR3 consists of 13 residues. V was cut by 6 bases and J by 0 bases, with 10 bases left in between. Germline lookup yields CDR1 SGHRS and CDR2 YFSETQ.

This sequence joins TRBV7-8 and TRBJ1-3; no clear D gene. Germline CDR1 is SGHVS and CDR2 is FQNEAQ. This CDR3 region has 14 residues. The V end was cut by 5 bases, the J end by 7 bases, with 15 bases between. The CDR3: CASSPGTARNTIYF. The CDR3 DNA reads as TGTGCCAGCAGCCCGGGAACAGCTAGGAACACCATATATTTT.

This chain uses TRBV5-1 with TRBJ2-2; 11 bases are shared with TRBD1. The CDR3 contains 18 residues. V was clipped by 1 base and J by 3 bases; unmatched bases: 8. From germline, CDR1 is SGHRS and CDR2 YFSETQ. This CDR3 reads CASSLTPGTGGDTGELFF. CDR3 coding DNA: TGCGCCAGCAGCTTGACCCCCGGGACAGGGGGGGACACCGGGGAGCTGTTTTTT.

The V gene is TRBV29-1, the J gene TRBJ2-7, with D perhaps assigned TRBD1 or TRBD2 (6 bases each). Germline CDR1 reads SQVTM; CDR2 reads ANQGSEA. The CDR3 is 18 amino acids. Trimming removed 6 bases from V and 5 bases from J, with 32 bases in between. The CDR3 region is CSVAPSTLNEGGGHEQYF. CDR3 nucleotide sequence: TGCAGCGTCGCACCCTCTACTCTCAACGAGGGGGGCGGGCACGAGCAGTACTTC.

The chain joins TRBV7-9 to TRBJ1-3, with TRBD1 matching over 7 bases. CDR1 and CDR2 from the germline V gene are SEHNR and FQNEAQ (reference sequence). With V trimmed by 5 bases and J by 2 bases, 3 bases remained unmatched. This CDR3 contains 14 residues. In nucleotides, the CDR3 is TGTGCCAGCAGCCGACAGGGCACTGGAAACACCATATATTTT. Translated: CASSRQGTGNTIYF. The whole variable domain, remainder taken from reference TRBV7-9 and TRBJ1-3, is DTGVSQNPRHKITKRGQNVTFRCDPISEHNRLYWYRQTLGQGPEFLTYFQNEAQLEKSRLLSDRFSAERPKGSFSTLEIQRTEQGDSAMYLCASSRQGTGNTIYFGEGSWLTVV.

The chain couples TRBV7-2 to TRBJ1-4; the D is unclear. With 5 bases removed from V and 13 bases from J, the gap between germline ends came to 14 bases. The germline CDR1 and CDR2 sequences are SGHTA and FQGNSA. The CDR3 spans 12 residues. Here the CDR3 DNA reads TGTGCCAGCAGCCGGAACAAGGGAGGACTGTTTTTT. This translates into CASSRNKGGLFF.

This clone has a handful of counts. The CDR3 reads CAWSVRRQETQYF. CDR3 nucleotides: TGTGCCTGGAGTGTACGGCGACAAGAGACCCAGTACTTC. The gene calls are TRBV30 and TRBJ2-5; no clear D. Germline CDR1 and CDR2: GTSNPN and SVGIG (reference sequence). The CDR3 spans 13 residues. The ends were cut back, 0 bases at V and 2 bases at J, with 7 bases in the middle.

The chain links TRBV15 to TRBJ2-7, with a weak D call TRBD1 (5 bases). The CDR3 is made up of 12 amino acids. V gave up 1 base and J gave up 5 bases, with 6 bases separating them. Per the germline V gene, CDR1 is LNHNV and CDR2 is YYDKDF (reference sequence). The CDR3 region has the DNA TGTGCCACCAGCAGAGCCAGGGACGAGCAGTACTTC. This gives the protein CATSRARDEQYF. Full variable domain (outside the CDR3, taken from reference TRBV15 and TRBJ2-7): DAMVIQNPRYQVTQFGKPVTLSCSQTLNHNVMYWYQQKSSQAPKLLFHYYDKDFNNEADTPDNFQSRRPNTSFCFLDIRSPGLGDTAMYLCATSRARDEQYFGPGTRLTVT.

The chain carries TRBV28 and TRBJ2-5; D is possibly TRBD2 (6 bases). Trimming stripped 1 base from V and 5 bases from J, with 11 bases between. Germline lookup yields CDR1 MDHEN and CDR2 SYDVKM. The CDR3 is made up of 14 amino acids. The CDR3 region is CASSLSGGGETQYF. CDR3 sequence (DNA): TGTGCCAGCAGTTTATCCGGCGGAGGGGAGACCCAGTACTTC.